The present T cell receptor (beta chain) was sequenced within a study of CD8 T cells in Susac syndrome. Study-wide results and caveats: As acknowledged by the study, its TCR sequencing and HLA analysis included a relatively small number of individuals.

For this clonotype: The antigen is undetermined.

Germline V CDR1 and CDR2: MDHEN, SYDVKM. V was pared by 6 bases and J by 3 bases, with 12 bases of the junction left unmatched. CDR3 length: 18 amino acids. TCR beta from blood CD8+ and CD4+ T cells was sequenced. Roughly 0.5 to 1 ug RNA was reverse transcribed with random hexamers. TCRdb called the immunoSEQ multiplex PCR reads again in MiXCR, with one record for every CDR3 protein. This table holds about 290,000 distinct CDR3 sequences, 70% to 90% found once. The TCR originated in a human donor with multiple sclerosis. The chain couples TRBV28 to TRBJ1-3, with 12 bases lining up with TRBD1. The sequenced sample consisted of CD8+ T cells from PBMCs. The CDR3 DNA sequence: TGTGCCAGCAGCAACTCTACCGGGACAGGGGGCTTTGGAAACACCATATATTTT. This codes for CASSNSTGTGGFGNTIYF.